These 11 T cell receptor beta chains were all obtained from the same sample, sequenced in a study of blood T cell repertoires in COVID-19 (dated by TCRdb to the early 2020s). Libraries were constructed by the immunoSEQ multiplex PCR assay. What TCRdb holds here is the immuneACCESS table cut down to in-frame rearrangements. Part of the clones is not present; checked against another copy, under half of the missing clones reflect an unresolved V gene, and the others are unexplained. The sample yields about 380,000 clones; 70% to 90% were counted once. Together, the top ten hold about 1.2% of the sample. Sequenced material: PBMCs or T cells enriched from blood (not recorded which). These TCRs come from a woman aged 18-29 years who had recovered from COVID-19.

CDR3 sequence reads: CASSLELRSHEQYF. The CDR3 DNA is TGTGCCAGCAGCTTAGAACTAAGGAGCCACGAGCAGTACTTC. The chain has TRBV7-2 and TRBJ2-7; no clear D. The V end lost 1 base, the J end lost 5 bases, and 12 bases lay between the germline ends. Germline V gives CDR1 SGHTA, CDR2 FQGNSA. The CDR3 runs 14 residues.

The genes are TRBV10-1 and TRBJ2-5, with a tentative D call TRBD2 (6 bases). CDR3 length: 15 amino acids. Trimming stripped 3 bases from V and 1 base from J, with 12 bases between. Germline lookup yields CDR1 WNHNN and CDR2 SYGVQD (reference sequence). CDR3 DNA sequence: TGCGCCAGCAGTGATCCGGCGGGGCCCCAAGAGACCCAGTACTTC. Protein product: CASSDPAGPQETQYF.

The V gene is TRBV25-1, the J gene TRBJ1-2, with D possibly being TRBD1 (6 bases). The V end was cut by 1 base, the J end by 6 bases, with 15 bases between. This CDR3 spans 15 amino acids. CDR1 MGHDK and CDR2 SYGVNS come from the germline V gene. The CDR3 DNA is TGTGCCAGCAGTGAATCGGCGGGCAGGGGCCATGGCTACACCTTC. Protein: CASSESAGRGHGYTF.

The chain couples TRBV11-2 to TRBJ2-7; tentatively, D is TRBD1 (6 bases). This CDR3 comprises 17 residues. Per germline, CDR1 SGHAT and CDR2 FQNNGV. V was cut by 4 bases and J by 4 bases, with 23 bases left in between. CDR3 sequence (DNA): TGTGCCAGCAGCTCCCGCCCCGGACAGCTCCAGGGTTACGAGCAGTACTTC. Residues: CASSSRPGQLQGYEQYF. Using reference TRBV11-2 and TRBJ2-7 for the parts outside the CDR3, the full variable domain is EAGVAQSPRYKIIEKRQSVAFWCNPISGHATLYWYQQILGQGPKLLIQFQNNGVVDDSQLPKDRFSAERLKGVDSTLKIQPAKLEDSAVYLCASSSRPGQLQGYEQYFGPGTRLTVT.

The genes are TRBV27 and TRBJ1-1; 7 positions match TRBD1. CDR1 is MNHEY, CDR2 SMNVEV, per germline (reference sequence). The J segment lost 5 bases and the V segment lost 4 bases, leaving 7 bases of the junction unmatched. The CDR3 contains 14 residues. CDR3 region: CASSWETGATEAFF. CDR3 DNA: TGTGCCAGCAGTTGGGAAACAGGGGCTACTGAAGCTTTCTTT.

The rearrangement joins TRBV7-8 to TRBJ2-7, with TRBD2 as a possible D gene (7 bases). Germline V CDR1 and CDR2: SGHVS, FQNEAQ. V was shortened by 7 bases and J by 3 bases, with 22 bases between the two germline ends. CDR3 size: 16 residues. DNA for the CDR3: TGTGCCAGCACTGAGGTCCAGGGGACTATTGTCTACGAGCAGTACTTC. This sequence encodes CASTEVQGTIVYEQYF.

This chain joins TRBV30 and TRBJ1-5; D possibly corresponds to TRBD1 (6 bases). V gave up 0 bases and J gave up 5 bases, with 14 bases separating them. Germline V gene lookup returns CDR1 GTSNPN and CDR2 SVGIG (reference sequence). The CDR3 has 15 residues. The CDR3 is CAWSVVGRTDQPQHF. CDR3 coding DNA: TGTGCCTGGAGTGTAGTGGGCCGGACAGATCAGCCCCAGCATTTT. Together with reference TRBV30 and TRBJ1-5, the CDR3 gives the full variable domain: SQTIHQWPATLVQPVGSPLSLECTVEGTSNPNLYWYRQAAGRGLQLLFYSVGIGQISSEVPQNLSASRPQDRQFILSSKKLLLSDSGFYLCAWSVVGRTDQPQHFGDGTRLSIL.

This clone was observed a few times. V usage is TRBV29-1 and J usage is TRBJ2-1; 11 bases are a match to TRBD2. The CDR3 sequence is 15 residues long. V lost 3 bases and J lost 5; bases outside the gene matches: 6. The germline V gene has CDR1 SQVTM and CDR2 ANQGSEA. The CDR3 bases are TGCAGCGTTGAGGGCGGGACTAGCGGAGACAATGAGCAGTTCTTC. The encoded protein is CSVEGGTSGDNEQFF.

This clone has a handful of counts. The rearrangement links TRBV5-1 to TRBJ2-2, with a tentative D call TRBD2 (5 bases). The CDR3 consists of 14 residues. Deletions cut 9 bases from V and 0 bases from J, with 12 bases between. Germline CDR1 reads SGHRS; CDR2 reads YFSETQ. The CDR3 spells CATSPGTNTGELFF. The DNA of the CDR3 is TGCGCCACCTCCCCCGGGACGAACACCGGGGAGCTGTTTTTT.

The CDR3 spells CASSSITSTDTQYF. CDR3 nucleotides: TGTGCCAGCAGCTCAATAACTAGCACAGATACGCAGTATTTT. The chain has TRBV5-6 and TRBJ2-3; no reliable D call. The CDR3 totals 14 residues. V was clipped by 3 bases and J by 0 bases, with 8 bases between them. From germline, CDR1 is SGHDT and CDR2 YYEEEE.

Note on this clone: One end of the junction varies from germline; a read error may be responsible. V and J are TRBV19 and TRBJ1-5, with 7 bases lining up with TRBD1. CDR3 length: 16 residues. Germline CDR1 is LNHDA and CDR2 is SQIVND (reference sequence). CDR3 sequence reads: CASSVDRDRGNQPQHF. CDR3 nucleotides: TGTGCCAGTAGTGTAGACAGGGATCGCGGCAATCAGCCCCAGCATTTT.